The entry below gives a single T cell receptor (beta chain) sequence along with its context. Its target is not known. J lost 1 base, V lost 6 bases, and 4 bases had no gene match. This CDR3 comprises 17 residues. Germline V gene lookup returns CDR1 LGHNT and CDR2 FRNRAP. Profiling relied on immunoSEQ multiplex PCR, and the TCRdb table lists in-frame clones only, not all of them. The sample has around 100,000 clones, 91% seen once. This entry is derived from a study of siplizumab effects on memory and regulatory T cells. General observations from the study: Proliferating Tregs taken from siplizumab cultures were not shown to have a confirmed suppressive function. On average, roughly 70% of mappable alloreactive CD4+ clones were Treg-derived under siplizumab, against 25% to 30% in controls. Major contributors to the alloresponse seemed to be naive T cells, which also appeared more diverse than memory cells. Alloreactive sequences tracing back to unstimulated CD4+ memory cells fell significantly with siplizumab.

Input material: CD4+ T cells sorted from blood. This clonotype originated in a human donor in good health. The chain recombines TRBV12-5 with TRBJ2-6; 12 nucleotides align to TRBD1. CDR3 in amino acids: CASGPGQGASGANVLTF. The CDR3 DNA reads TGTGCTAGTGGCCCGGGACAGGGGGCTTCTGGGGCCAACGTCCTGACTTTC.